This is a list of T cell receptor beta chains from one sample in a study of metastatic and nonmetastatic thyroid tumors. Using MiXCR, TCRdb re-called clones from the PCR reads. Seen here are tens of thousands of clones, 20% to 30% observed once, and the top ten hold about 10%. The specimen was blood. These receptors originate from a female donor with papillary thyroid cancer or a benign thyroid nodule (not recorded which). Some clones in this sample may be carry-over from other donors' samples. Both conserved end residues are part of each CDR3.

v_gene,len,CDR3aa
TRBV7-9,16,CASSLLAGGPPDTQYF
TRBV20-1,12,CSARVGEETQYF
TRBV7-2,17,CASSLNPGGGISDTQYF
TRBV24-1,14,CATSDSQGVETQYF
TRBV28,14,CASSLEGSHYGYTF
TRBV7-8,16,CASSPSTGGALDEQFF
TRBV5-1,14,CASSLVAGNTEAFF
TRBV12-3/TRBV12-4,12,CASSFQTGEQYF
TRBV6-1,15,CASTKGSSAPGEQYF
TRBV9,13,CASSFANTGERFF
TRBV18,17,CASSPPFGQVVAGELFF
TRBV27,15,CASSLSSGSYNEQFF
TRBV29-1,13,CSVEISRSGELFF
TRBV7-2,15,CASSLARPSVYGYTF
TRBV6-6,17,CASSYLRYAANTGELFF
TRBV11-2,13,CASSLTNNQPQHF
TRBV6-1,17,CASNFLAAGTMNTEAFF
TRBV2,13,CATFLGEGTEAFF
TRBV6-1,11,CASLLRGEQFF
TRBV6-2/TRBV6-3,13,CASGLDENTEAFF
TRBV13,14,CASSSARGPHEQYF
TRBV6-1,14,CASRKDFPPYEQYF
TRBV19,13,CASSIPGQDEQFF
TRBV29-1,14,CSAVNRSEQETQYF
TRBV5-1,16,CASSLAKGGGNYGYTF
TRBV10-3,12,CAISRSSETQYF
TRBV28,12,CASRATAEKLFF
TRBV6-1,15,CASSMGQGATYGYTF
TRBV14,13,CASSQRINYGYTF
TRBV7-8,13,CASSGRVMNEQFF
TRBV20-1,14,CSARFGGVTDTQYF
TRBV20-1,11,CSARGTSGRAF
TRBV6-2/TRBV6-3,15,CASRNRDRVYQPQHF
TRBV30,13,CAWTARTSPEQFF
TRBV28,13,CASSLSGDEKLFF
TRBV7-9,13,CASSRGPGGEQYF
TRBV25-1,13,CASSIPGLDTQYF
TRBV5-8,16,CASSLMYLAGKETQYF
TRBV20-1,15,CSATGDRTSGDEQYF
TRBV5-1,15,CASSLDTGPNSPLHF
TRBV12-3/TRBV12-4,11,CASGRGNEQFF
TRBV7-9,14,CASCLGQGPYEPYF
TRBV7-6,13,CASSLNSGNTIYF
TRBV10-3,13,CATLSGSSYEQYF